Presented here are 10 T cell receptor beta chains from one specimen sequenced in a study of cytomegalovirus exposure and HLA in healthy donors (dated by TCRdb to the late 2010s). Library prep was done by the immunoSEQ multiplex PCR assay. A mixture of 60 forward primers for TCR Vbeta segments and 13 reverse primers for TCR Jbeta segments was used in the multiplex PCR. The clones in this table, taken by TCRdb from immuneACCESS, are in-frame only. Not every clone is retained; where verified, under half of the shortfall comes from an unresolved V gene, and the cause of the rest is unknown. The sample table contains 150,000 or so clones; only one count was recorded for around 81% of them. The ten most abundant clones make up more than 0.8% of the sample. Sequenced input: PBMCs. All receptors derive from a middle-aged woman in good health and CMV-seronegative.

This clone was counted a single time. The rearrangement uses TRBV19 and TRBJ1-1; D is undetermined. The CDR3 has 13 amino acids. Germline-derived CDR1 and CDR2 are LNHDA and SQIVND (reference sequence). V lost 3 bases and J lost 11, with 16 bases in between. The CDR3 region has the DNA TGTGCCAGTAGTATCCCCGAGGGCAGTGGCGCTTTCTTT. Translated: CASSIPEGSGAFF. The full variable domain, its missing parts supplied by reference TRBV19 and TRBJ1-1, is DGGITQSPKYLFRKEGQNVTLSCEQNLNHDAMYWYRQDPGQGLRLIYYSQIVNDFQKGDIAEGYSVSREKKESFPLTVTSAQKNPTAFYLCASSIPEGSGAFFGQGTRLTVV.

This clone was picked up a small number of times. This chain joins TRBV7-8 and TRBJ2-7; the D gene is possibly TRBD2 (6 bases). CDR1 and CDR2 (germline): SGHVS, FQNEAQ. V was pared by 1 base and J by 9 bases, with 16 bases between. The CDR3 is 14 amino acids. CDR3 sequence reads: CASSLGAVAAGQYF. The CDR3 region has the DNA TGTGCCAGCAGCTTAGGAGCGGTAGCGGCCGGGCAGTACTTC.

The V gene is TRBV30, the J gene TRBJ2-5; TRBD2 aligns across 13 bases. Losses at the gene ends were 1 base for V and 2 bases for J; bases not matched to a gene: 7. The CDR3 runs 17 residues. Germline values: CDR1 GTSNPN, CDR2 SVGIG (reference sequence). The CDR3 loop is CAWSAGLAGVGQETQYF. The CDR3 DNA follows: TGTGCCTGGAGTGCTGGACTAGCGGGAGTTGGACAAGAGACCCAGTACTTC. Full variable domain (outside the CDR3, taken from reference TRBV30 and TRBJ2-5): SQTIHQWPATLVQPVGSPLSLECTVEGTSNPNLYWYRQAAGRGLQLLFYSVGIGQISSEVPQNLSASRPQDRQFILSSKKLLLSDSGFYLCAWSAGLAGVGQETQYFGPGTRLLVL.

V is TRBV28 and J is TRBJ2-7; D might be TRBD2 (6 bases). V lost 3 bases and J 3 bases, leaving 21 bases between the germline ends. The germline gives CDR1 MDHEN, CDR2 SYDVKM. The CDR3 spans 17 residues. As DNA, the CDR3 is TGTGCCAGCAGTTTCGAGGTCGCGGGGCCCCATAGCTACGAGCAGTACTTC. It codes for CASSFEVAGPHSYEQYF.

CDR3 amino acids: CASSPTPGGELFF. CDR3 coding DNA: TGTGCCAGCAGCCCCACCCCGGGCGGGGAGCTGTTTTTT. The rearrangement joins TRBV4-2 to TRBJ2-2; D is unresolved. The CDR3 has 13 residues. CDR1 is LGHNA, CDR2 YNFKEQ, per germline. Trimming left V 4 bases short and J 7 bases short, with 10 bases between.

This chain connects TRBV29-1 to TRBJ2-1; D unclear. The CDR3 sequence is 13 residues long. V was trimmed by 4 bases and J by 0 bases, leaving 7 bases between them. Germline values: CDR1 SQVTM, CDR2 ANQGSEA. As DNA, the CDR3 is TGCAGCGTTGGTCTCCTCTCCTACAATGAGCAGTTCTTC. Its translation is CSVGLLSYNEQFF.

This clone was seen a handful of times. The CDR3 DNA reads as TGTGCCAGCAGAGGAGATAGCGAGCAGTACTTC. The encoded protein is CASRGDSEQYF. The rearrangement links TRBV2 to TRBJ2-7, with no clear D. The V and J ends lost 6 bases and 6 bases respectively, with 9 bases between them. This CDR3 is built from 11 residues. The germline CDR1 and CDR2 sequences are SNHLY and FYNNEI.

This rearrangement joins TRBV4-1 to TRBJ2-7; 8 nucleotides match TRBD2. This CDR3 comprises 16 residues. Germline trimming cut 0 bases from V and 3 bases from J; bases unmatched to any gene: 7. Germline V gene sequence: CDR1 MGHRA, CDR2 YSYEKL. This CDR3 reads CASSQDESAGVYEQYF. CDR3 in DNA: TGCGCCAGCAGCCAAGATGAATCAGCGGGGGTCTACGAGCAGTACTTC.

This clone was seen just once. The chain employs TRBV7-9 and TRBJ1-4, with 7 nucleotides matching TRBD1. This CDR3 has 13 residues. V shed 8 bases and J 4 bases; nucleotides not matched to a gene: 4. Germline loops: CDR1 SEHNR, CDR2 FQNEAQ (reference sequence). CDR3 amino acids: CASRGQDNEKLFF. CDR3 nucleotide sequence: TGTGCCAGCCGCGGACAGGATAATGAAAAACTGTTTTTT.

The J gene is TRBJ2-7, the V gene TRBV21-1; the table assigns TRBD2, which was not confirmed against the DNA. TRBV21-1 is a recognized pseudogene. CDR3 size: 14 residues. CDR3 protein: CASSRGSAPYEQYF. As DNA, the CDR3 is TGTGCCAGCAGCAGGGGTAGCGCGCCCTACGAGCAGTACTTC.